These 24 T cell receptor beta chains share one sample of origin, sequenced in a study of CD8+ T cells in alopecia areata. Sequencing relied on a cDNA template that was reverse transcribed from extracted RNA. Some clones are missing from TCRdb's copy, which holds only in-frame ones; the method was immunoSEQ multiplex PCR. The table lists hundreds of thousands of clones, over 45% of them singletons. Treatment denoted: oral pan-JAK inhibitor, 5-10 mg twice daily. The sequencing here drew on CD4+ T cells sorted from blood, taken at week 24, from a patient treated with tofacitinib. The receptor source for this set is a human donor with alopecia areata.

This clone was counted only a few times. The J gene is TRBJ1-2, the V gene TRBV7-2; D gene uncertain. V was clipped by 1 base and J by 6 bases, with 9 bases between them. Germline loops: CDR1 SGHTA, CDR2 FQGNSA. The CDR3 spans 13 residues. The CDR3 protein is CASSLGRVDGYTF. CDR3 nucleotides: TGTGCCAGCAGCTTAGGAAGGGTGGATGGCTACACCTTC.

The V and J genes are TRBV4-3 and TRBJ1-6, with 7 bases that match TRBD1. The germline V gene encodes CDR1 LGHNA and CDR2 YSLEER. CDR3 length: 16 residues. J lost 10 bases, V lost 10 bases, and 19 bases had no gene match. The CDR3 region has the DNA TGCGCCAATACGACAGGGCCGACTGGGTGTGCCTCACCCCTCCACTTT. Its protein product is CANTTGPTGCASPLHF.

Comments on this clone: A read error may account for a junction end that differs from germline. The rearrangement uses TRBV7-7 and TRBJ2-5; D unresolved. The CDR3 is 15 residues long. Germline V lookup: CDR1 SSHAT, CDR2 FNYEAQ (reference sequence). For the CDR3, the DNA is TGTGCTAGCAGCCCCGCCCTGGGGAAACAAGAGACCCAGTACTTC. This codes for CASSPALGKQETQYF.

This chain uses TRBV7-9 with TRBJ2-1; D possibly corresponds to TRBD1 (6 bases). Germline loops: CDR1 SEHNR, CDR2 FQNEAQ (reference sequence). Trimming took off 2 bases at V and 6 bases at J, with 11 bases between the two ends. This CDR3 comprises 14 residues. CDR3 DNA: TGTGCCAGCAGCTTAACAGGGCTAGCCAATGAGCAGTTCTTC. Its translation: CASSLTGLANEQFF. The variable domain in full, completed from reference TRBV7-9 and TRBJ2-1, reads DTGVSQNPRHKITKRGQNVTFRCDPISEHNRLYWYRQTLGQGPEFLTYFQNEAQLEKSRLLSDRFSAERPKGSFSTLEIQRTEQGDSAMYLCASSLTGLANEQFFGPGTRLTVL.

This clone has more than one count but fewer than ten. This rearrangement joins TRBV4-2 to TRBJ1-1; 9 bases match TRBD1. With V trimmed by 0 bases and J by 11 bases, 4 bases remained unmatched. The CDR3 has 13 residues. Germline V lookup: CDR1 LGHNA, CDR2 YNFKEQ. The CDR3 DNA sequence: TGTGCCAGCAGCCAAGATCGGGACAGGGCGGCTTTCTTT. It codes for CASSQDRDRAAFF.

This clone was found a few times. V and J are TRBV5-1 and TRBJ1-2; perhaps TRBD1 as D (5 bases). The germline CDR1 and CDR2 sequences are SGHRS and YFSETQ. With 3 bases removed from V and 6 bases from J, the gap between germline ends came to 9 bases. This CDR3 region has 12 residues. The CDR3 loop is CASSSTVDGYTF. The DNA for the CDR3 is TGCGCCAGCAGCTCGACAGTCGATGGCTACACCTTC.

CDR3 residues: CSGTQGGTEAFF. In nucleotides, the CDR3 is TGCAGCGGGACACAGGGGGGCACTGAAGCTTTCTTT. V is TRBV29-1 and J is TRBJ1-1; 8 bases are shared with TRBD1. The germline V gene encodes CDR1 SQVTM and CDR2 ANQGSEA. The length of the CDR3 is 12 residues. J gave up 4 bases and V 7 bases, and 5 bases lay outside the gene matches. The complete variable domain, with remaining parts taken from reference TRBV29-1 and TRBJ1-1, reads SAVISQKPSRDICQRGTSLTIQCQVDSQVTMMFWYRQQPGQSLTLIATANQGSEATYESGFVIDKFPISRPNLTFSTLTVSNMSPEDSSIYLCSGTQGGTEAFFGQGTRLTVV.

The chain uses TRBV15 and TRBJ1-6; 7 nucleotides agree with TRBD1. Per germline, CDR1 LNHNV and CDR2 YYDKDF (reference sequence). CDR3 length: 18 amino acids. V shed 2 bases, J shed 8 bases, and the junction held 15 bases outside the gene matches. For the CDR3, the DNA is TGTGCCACCAGCAGACTCCCCCCGGGGACAGCTCTTGATTCACCCCTCCACTTT. The encoded protein is CATSRLPPGTALDSPLHF. The entire variable domain, with the rest obtained from reference TRBV15 and TRBJ1-6, is as follows: DAMVIQNPRYQVTQFGKPVTLSCSQTLNHNVMYWYQQKSSQAPKLLFHYYDKDFNNEADTPDNFQSRRPNTSFCFLDIRSPGLGDTAMYLCATSRLPPGTALDSPLHFGNGTRLTVT.

This sequence joins TRBV19 and TRBJ1-6, with D unresolved. The CDR3 covers 17 residues. CDR1 is LNHDA, CDR2 SQIVND, per germline (reference sequence). Trimming shortened V by 1 base and J by 8 bases, and 18 bases separated the two germline ends. This CDR3 is CASSIALGPQADSPLHF. The CDR3 DNA is TGTGCCAGTAGTATAGCCCTGGGCCCTCAGGCGGATTCACCCCTCCACTTT. The complete variable domain, with remaining parts taken from reference TRBV19 and TRBJ1-6, reads DGGITQSPKYLFRKEGQNVTLSCEQNLNHDAMYWYRQDPGQGLRLIYYSQIVNDFQKGDIAEGYSVSREKKESFPLTVTSAQKNPTAFYLCASSIALGPQADSPLHFGNGTRLTVT.

This clone was observed a few times. The chain links TRBV6-5 to TRBJ1-1, with D possibly being TRBD1 (5 bases). Per the germline V gene, CDR1 is MNHEY and CDR2 is SVGAGI. Trimming removed 7 bases from V and 4 bases from J, with 19 bases in between. This CDR3 region has 15 residues. CDR3 residues: CASTPAWGSSTEAFF. CDR3 bases: TGTGCCAGCACCCCTGCGTGGGGCTCGAGCACTGAAGCTTTCTTT.

The CDR3 protein is CASSTQGQGVGYGYTF. In nucleotides, the CDR3 is TGTGCCAGTAGCACCCAGGGACAGGGGGTTGGCTATGGCTACACCTTC. The chain combines TRBV19 with TRBJ1-2; TRBD1 aligns across 11 bases. The ends lost 6 bases at V and 4 bases at J; junction bases unmatched: 10. This CDR3 comprises 16 residues. Germline CDR1 and CDR2: LNHDA and SQIVND (reference sequence).

This clone was seen more than once but under ten times. The CDR3 nucleotides read TGTGCCAGCAGCTTACTAGCGGGCACCGAACCCTCCTACAATGAGCAGTTCTTC. It translates to CASSLLAGTEPSYNEQFF. The chain links TRBV7-9 to TRBJ2-1; 8 nucleotides align to TRBD2. The CDR3 covers 18 residues. Germline V gives CDR1 SEHNR, CDR2 FQNEAQ (reference sequence). The ends lost 2 bases at V and 0 bases at J; junction bases unmatched: 9.

The chain links TRBV30 to TRBJ2-5; 7 bases line up with TRBD2. The CDR3 consists of 14 residues. With 3 bases clipped from V and 2 bases from J, the junction kept 6 bases outside the gene matches. From germline, CDR1 is GTSNPN and CDR2 SVGIG (reference sequence). The CDR3 bases are TGTGCCTGGAGCCCGGGACTACCTCAAGAGACCCAGTACTTC. It specifies CAWSPGLPQETQYF.

CDR3 region: CASSQRGLAGPSDTQYF. The CDR3 DNA reads as TGCGCCAGCAGCCAAAGGGGACTAGCGGGGCCCTCAGATACGCAGTATTTT. This chain joins TRBV4-1 and TRBJ2-3; TRBD2 agrees at 13 bases. Trimming removed 2 bases from V and 4 bases from J; junction bases left unmatched: 6. Germline CDR1 MGHRA, CDR2 YSYEKL. The CDR3 contains 17 residues.

This chain links TRBV7-9 with TRBJ2-7; either TRBD1 or TRBD2 may supply D (5 bases each). The CDR3 consists of 14 residues. Trimming left V 5 bases short and J 6 bases short, with 17 bases between. Germline V CDR1 and CDR2: SEHNR, FQNEAQ (reference sequence). The CDR3 loop is CASSGTTVRGEQYF. In DNA form, the CDR3 reads TGTGCCAGCAGCGGAACGACAGTTCGGGGCGAGCAGTACTTC. The whole variable domain, filled in from reference TRBV7-9 and TRBJ2-7, reads DTGVSQNPRHKITKRGQNVTFRCDPISEHNRLYWYRQTLGQGPEFLTYFQNEAQLEKSRLLSDRFSAERPKGSFSTLEIQRTEQGDSAMYLCASSGTTVRGEQYFGPGTRLTVT.

The genes are TRBV9 and TRBJ1-3; D not certain. Germline V lookup: CDR1 SGDLS, CDR2 YYNGEE. There are 14 residues in the CDR3. Trimming shortened V by 3 bases and J by 1 base, and 8 bases separated the two germline ends. The CDR3 loop is CASSGISSGNTIYF. CDR3 nucleotide sequence: TGTGCCAGCAGCGGAATCTCATCTGGAAACACCATATATTTT.

This clone was detected a few times. This specimen includes other DNA sequences encoding the same CDR3. The rearrangement joins TRBV30 to TRBJ1-5, with 7 bases identical to TRBD1. The junction had 5 bases not matched to a gene; V was cut back by 0 bases and J by 6 bases. The CDR3 has 14 amino acids. Germline V gives CDR1 GTSNPN, CDR2 SVGIG (reference sequence). The CDR3 DNA follows: TGTGCCTGGAGTGTAAGAGGGGGCGGTCAGCCCCAGCATTTT. The encoded protein is CAWSVRGGGQPQHF.

The rearrangement joins TRBV12-5 to TRBJ1-5; no clear D. V shed 6 bases and J shed 4 bases, with 16 bases lying between them. Germline V gene data show CDR1 as LGHNT and CDR2 as FRNRAP. The CDR3 is 15 amino acids. In DNA form, the CDR3 reads TGTGCTAGTGGCCCACGCGGGCTTCTAAATCAGCCCCAGCATTTT. It encodes CASGPRGLLNQPQHF.

The J gene is TRBJ2-1, the V gene TRBV30; maybe TRBD2 (7 bases). CDR1 and CDR2 (germline): GTSNPN, SVGIG (reference sequence). The CDR3 totals 14 residues. Trimming cost V 3 bases and J 9 bases, with 18 bases left between them. CDR3 in amino acids: CAWSLRGPGGEQFF. CDR3 sequence (DNA): TGTGCCTGGAGCCTCCGGGGGCCGGGGGGTGAGCAGTTCTTC. Using reference TRBV30 and TRBJ2-1 for the parts outside the CDR3, the full variable domain is SQTIHQWPATLVQPVGSPLSLECTVEGTSNPNLYWYRQAAGRGLQLLFYSVGIGQISSEVPQNLSASRPQDRQFILSSKKLLLSDSGFYLCAWSLRGPGGEQFFGPGTRLTVL.

The chain couples TRBV28 to TRBJ2-7; TRBD2 might be the D (5 bases). CDR3 length: 12 residues. Germline values: CDR1 MDHEN, CDR2 SYDVKM. Trimming took 7 bases from V and 2 from J, leaving 9 bases between them. CDR3: CASKDSPYEQYF. The CDR3 bases are TGTGCCAGCAAGGACTCCCCCTACGAGCAGTACTTC.

This clone was observed a single time. The J gene is TRBJ1-5, the V gene TRBV30; 7 bases fit TRBD1. CDR1 is GTSNPN and CDR2 is SVGIG in the germline V gene (reference sequence). Unmatched junction bases numbered 9, after V lost 2 bases and J lost 5 bases. The CDR3 spans 15 residues. CDR3 DNA sequence: TGTGCCTGGAGTACTAAGACAGGGAGGGATCAGCCCCAGCATTTT. Protein product: CAWSTKTGRDQPQHF.

The chain links TRBV15 to TRBJ2-1; 7 bases match TRBD1. The length of the CDR3 is 15 residues. Germline V gene data show CDR1 as LNHNV and CDR2 as YYDKDF (reference sequence). Trimming at V came to 8 bases and at J to 7 bases, leaving 14 bases not matched to a gene. For the CDR3, the DNA is TGTGCCACCCAACACCGGGACAGTTTATCAAATGAGCAGTTCTTC. This sequence encodes CATQHRDSLSNEQFF.

This rearrangement joins TRBV5-1 to TRBJ1-1; 8 bases map to TRBD1. The CDR3 has 15 amino acids. Germline CDR1 reads SGHRS; CDR2 reads YFSETQ. V gave up 5 bases and J gave up 0 bases; unmatched junction bases: 6. The CDR3 region is CASRGQGGLNTEAFF. In DNA form, the CDR3 reads TGCGCCAGCAGAGGACAGGGCGGATTGAACACTGAAGCTTTCTTT.

The rearrangement joins TRBV30 to TRBJ2-2; no clear D. V lost 0 bases to trimming and J lost 9 bases, with 14 bases between them. This CDR3 has 14 residues. In germline, CDR1 is GTSNPN, CDR2 SVGIG (reference sequence). This CDR3 is CAWSVLSLERELFF. CDR3 nucleotide sequence: TGTGCCTGGAGTGTACTGTCCTTAGAGCGGGAGCTGTTTTTT.